The 12 T cell receptor beta chains presented below share a single source sample, sequenced in a study of T cell clonality in common variable immunodeficiency. These receptors lack a known antigen. Study-wide points: Common variable immunodeficiency TCR beta sequences reportedly had fewer deletions and N-nucleotide insertions.

Clones were read by immunoSEQ multiplex PCR, and TCRdb kept only the in-frame ones, dropping some. Singletons are absent from the sample, which has roughly 33,000 clones. Sequenced: peripheral blood mononuclear cells. All receptors derive from a human donor with common variable immunodeficiency.

Points on this clone: The read is 3 residues too short to cover the CDR3 end, so that end is filled in from the germline J gene. This rearrangement joins TRBV7-6 to TRBJ1-2; TRBD1 might be the D (6 bases). CDR1 and CDR2 (germline): SGHVS, FNYEAQ. This CDR3 is 14 amino acids long. CDR3 DNA, as far as it was read: TGTGCCAGCAGCATAGGGGGATTTGACAGCGGC. Protein sequence: CASSIGGFDSG. From start to end, the CDR3 is CASSIGGFDSGYTF.

In its sample, this clone was seen many times. The CDR3 goes on 3 residues after the read ends, and that part is filled in from the germline J gene. The V gene is TRBV2, the J gene TRBJ2-3, with TRBD1 matching over 9 bases. The CDR3 is 17 residues long. Germline-derived CDR1 and CDR2 are SNHLY and FYNNEI. V gave up 6 bases and J gave up 6 bases; unmatched junction bases: 16. The chain's CDR3 is CASSGPFTGQGLDTQYF. The sequenced part of the CDR3 DNA is TGTGCCAGCAGCGGACCTTTTACGGGACAGGGATTGGATACG.

This clone was picked up many times. Read data end 3 residues before the CDR3 end; the end is taken from the germline J gene. This sequence joins TRBV19 and TRBJ2-3, with a tentative D call TRBD1 (6 bases). This CDR3 contains 15 residues. The V gene's germline CDR1 is LNHDA and CDR2 SQIVND (reference sequence). The V end lost 1 base, the J end lost 2 bases, and 10 bases lay between the germline ends. CDR3 DNA (partial): TGTGCCAGTAGTATAGTTCAGGGGTCCACAGATACG. Translation gives CASSIVQGSTDT. The CDR3 as a whole reads CASSIVQGSTDTQYF.

The sample holds many counts of this clone. The CDR3 end is not reached by the read, which stops 3 residues before it; the germline J gene fills it in. The chain combines TRBV20-1 with TRBJ1-5; TRBD1 aligns across 9 bases. With 5 bases clipped from V and 3 bases from J, the junction kept 2 bases outside the gene matches. The CDR3 is 13 amino acids. The V gene's germline CDR1 is DFQATT and CDR2 SNEGSKA (reference sequence). CDR3 DNA, as far as it was read: TGCAGTGCTGGACAGGGGCTCAATCAGCCC. It is translated as CSAGQGLNQP. The whole CDR3 region reads CSAGQGLNQPQHF.

As concerns this clone: The CDR3 end lies 3 residues beyond the end of the read and is filled in from the germline J gene. The chain links TRBV19 to TRBJ1-1; 10 bases match TRBD1. This CDR3 is 14 amino acids long. Trimming at V came to 4 bases and at J to 6 bases, leaving 5 bases not matched to a gene. Looked up from germline, CDR1 is LNHDA and CDR2 is SQIVND (reference sequence). CDR3 DNA (partial): TGTGCCAGTAGTACGACCGGGACAGGGGCTGAA. Translation gives CASSTTGTGAE. Given in full, the CDR3 is CASSTTGTGAEAFF.

In its sample, this clone was seen many times. The read falls 3 residues short of the CDR3 end, and the missing part is taken from the germline J gene. The chain carries TRBV29-1 and TRBJ2-2, with D possibly being TRBD1 (5 bases). The V and J ends lost 3 bases and 4 bases respectively, with 9 bases between them. The CDR3 is made up of 13 amino acids. Looked up from germline, CDR1 is SQVTM and CDR2 is ANQGSEA. CDR3 protein: CSVEGQGTGELFF. CDR3 DNA, as far as it was read: TGCAGCGTTGAGGGTCAGGGCACCGGGGAG.

This clone was counted a few times. The read falls 3 residues short of the CDR3 end, and the missing part is taken from the germline J gene. The V gene is TRBV2, the J gene TRBJ2-1; 16 bases are shared with TRBD2. This CDR3 region has 14 residues. In germline, CDR1 is SNHLY, CDR2 FYNNEI. With 7 bases clipped from V and 8 bases from J, the junction kept 2 bases outside the gene matches. CDR3 DNA, as far as it was read: TGTGCCAGCATGGGACTAGCGGGGGGGCATGAG. It is translated as CASMGLAGGHE. The CDR3 in its entirety is CASMGLAGGHEQFF.

This clone was observed at least ten times. Read sequence stops 3 residues before the CDR3 end, and the germline J gene provides the missing end. The chain recombines TRBV6-2 or TRBV6-3 with TRBJ2-3; TRBD2 agrees at 14 bases. Losses at the gene ends were 4 bases for V and 4 bases for J; bases not matched to a gene: 4. Per germline, CDR1 MNHEY and CDR2 SVGEGT. The CDR3 totals 16 residues. The CDR3 DNA, read in part, is TGTGCCAGCAGTTCCCGACTAGCGGGGGGGGCAGATACG. This codes for CASSSRLAGGADT. The entire CDR3 sequence reads CASSSRLAGGADTQYF.

Ten or more counts support this clone. With the read ending 3 residues before the CDR3 end, the germline J gene is used to fill in that end. The chain carries TRBV18 and TRBJ1-4; D perhaps matches TRBD1 (5 bases). The CDR3 covers 15 residues. The germline gives CDR1 KGHSH, CDR2 LQKENI. CDR3 in amino acids: CASSPQGYVGQELFF. Partial CDR3 DNA: TGTGCCAGCTCCCCCCAGGGCTACGTGGGGCAAGAA.

As for this clone: The read terminates 3 residues ahead of where the CDR3 ends, so the germline J gene completes it. The rearrangement links TRBV19 to TRBJ1-2; D gene unclear. The germline V gene encodes CDR1 LNHDA and CDR2 SQIVND (reference sequence). The CDR3 is made up of 17 amino acids. CDR3 region: CASSIDLGRVRSSGYTF. CDR3 DNA (partial): TGTGCCAGTAGTATAGATCTTGGAAGGGTTCGTTCGTCGGGC.

This clone was seen more than once but under ten times. The read halts 3 residues ahead of the CDR3 end, with the missing end drawn from the germline J gene. The gene calls are TRBV6-1 and TRBJ2-7; 10 bases are a match to TRBD2. The CDR3 has 14 amino acids. Trimming took 4 bases from V and 5 from J; bases not matched to a gene: 5. The germline V gene encodes CDR1 MNHNS and CDR2 SASEGT. The CDR3 DNA, read in part, is TGTGCCAGCAGTGCACTAGCGGGGTTAAACGAG. It is translated as CASSALAGLNE. The whole CDR3 protein is CASSALAGLNEQYF.

This clone is medium-sized. The read terminates 3 residues ahead of where the CDR3 ends, so the germline J gene completes it. Additional DNA sequences in this sample encode the identical CDR3. The rearrangement joins TRBV18 to TRBJ1-5; 7 bases line up with TRBD1. The CDR3 is 14 residues long. Trimming removed 6 bases from V and 6 bases from J; junction bases left unmatched: 8. CDR1 is KGHSH and CDR2 is LQKENI in the germline V gene. The CDR3 DNA, read in part, is TGTGCCAGCTCGACAGGGAGTATGGGTCAGCCC. This gives the protein CASSTGSMGQP. The whole CDR3 region reads CASSTGSMGQPQHF.